The clone carrying this T cell receptor (beta chain) was found many times. Its antigen is undetermined. This entry is derived from a study of T cells in Graves' hyperthyroidism and ophthalmopathy. Study conclusions and caveats: Researchers report that a 13 V-J model separated ophthalmopathy from stable hyperthyroidism.

RNA transcripts provided the source from which TCR beta CDR3 regions were amplified. Carried out on the TCR CDR3, a first-round RT-PCR used the HTBI primer set. TCRdb fed the multiplex PCR reads into MiXCR, producing one record per CDR3 protein. The sample contains about 500,000 distinct CDR3 sequences, around an eighth of which appear only once. This TCR derives from a woman between 18 and 29 years old with Graves' hyperthyroidism. The specimen was blood.

This chain's CDR3 is CASSQGAPTHNEQFF. CDR3 coding DNA: TGTGCCAGCAGCCAAGGGGCCCCCACCCACAATGAGCAGTTCTTC. V gene TRBV3-1 combines with J gene TRBJ2-1, with unresolved D. CDR1 LGHDT and CDR2 YNNKEL come from the germline V gene (reference sequence). The germline V and J ends were trimmed by 1 base and 5 bases, with 12 bases remaining between them. This CDR3 is 15 amino acids long.